This T cell receptor (beta chain) was identified in a study of blood T cells in healthy people across ages. Study background: For every two T cells, template switching captured about one barcoded beta molecule.

General study findings and limits: Aged donors had fewer naive CD4+ cells and lower diversity than long-lived donors. Roughly linear age-related decline in beta diversity appeared, significant by age around 40.

There were healthy Caucasian individuals from Russia, aged about 6 to 100, serving as donors. Using a J-beta primer mix together with a sample-barcoded 5' primer, a second PCR was run for roughly 7 to 11 cycles. TCRdb re-called the 5' RACE reads with MiXCR, one entry per CDR3 protein. In the table there are about 1,000,000 distinct CDR3 sequences, under 55% of which are singletons. Trimming left V 5 bases short and J 11 bases short, with 18 bases between. CDR3 length equals 13 residues. This clonotype was recorded a few times. Its antigen is not identified. The clonotype originates from a woman aged 55-70 years in good health. This chain links TRBV12-3 or TRBV12-4 with TRBJ1-2; maybe TRBD1 (6 bases). Sequenced: blood. The CDR3 sequence is CASSQPNRVVYTF. In nucleotides, the CDR3 is TGTGCCAGCAGTCAGCCGAACAGGGTGGTTTACACCTTC.